Given below is one T cell receptor beta chain in context. Patients from Seattle were sampled longitudinally, starting during active infection. As originally analysed: By means of reference gene primer amplification, nucleated cell counts were estimated. The protocol was immunoSEQ multiplex PCR, while the TCRdb copy is restricted to in-frame clones and leaves out a portion. V and J calls and clone size are copied from that table; D and trimming were computed from the DNA. The repertoire has approximately 300,000 clones, around nine tenths of them found once; the top ten carry 6.8%. The record originates from a study of blood T cell repertoires in COVID-19. Study details: Samples came from the United States, Italy and Spain, spanning acute and convalescent COVID-19. Sources were T cells, B-cell-depleted T cells, or PBMCs; the material itself was cDNA or gDNA.

The CDR3 contains 15 residues. CDR1 and CDR2 from the germline V gene are SGHTA and FQGNSA. V was shortened by 5 bases and J by 3 bases, with 16 bases between the two germline ends. The chain recombines TRBV7-2 with TRBJ1-2; weak D call: TRBD1 (6 bases). The sequenced sample consisted of peripheral blood. The sequence was collected from a woman aged 25 to 39 with COVID-19, enrolled during active disease. This CDR3 reads CASSPESTGYYGYTF. In DNA, the CDR3 is TGTGCCAGCAGCCCAGAATCGACAGGTTACTATGGCTACACCTTC.